This TCR beta chain was sequenced in a study of blood T cell repertoires in COVID-19. Germline V gene sequence: CDR1 SGHTA, CDR2 FQGNSA. Trimming removed 5 bases at V and 0 bases at J, with 4 bases between. CDR3 size: 12 residues. Sequenced by immunoSEQ multiplex PCR; TCRdb stores in-frame clones only, minus some. The sample has 100,000 to 130,000 clones, approximately 80% seen once. This clonotype originated in a woman between 65 and 79 years old with acute or convalescent COVID-19. The genes are TRBV7-2 and TRBJ2-5; no definite D call. Material: peripheral blood. The CDR3 DNA reads as TGTGCCAGCAGCCCGTACCAAGAGACCCAGTACTTC. Its protein product is CASSPYQETQYF.